Listed here are 15 T cell receptor beta chains from one sample, sequenced in a study of breast tumors, draining lymph nodes, adjacent tissues. TCRdb reprocessed the multiplex PCR reads with MiXCR, giving one entry per CDR3 protein. This sample carries approximately 170,000 distinct CDR3 sequences, about 30% of them seen once, and the ten largest clones take about 4.5%. Breast cancer patients provided tissue from their axillary draining lymph nodes. Sequencing was done on a sample of axillary lymph node tissue. The receptors come from a female donor with breast cancer. Some clones in this sample may be carry-over from other donors' samples.

The chain employs TRBV7-9 and TRBJ1-5, with D tentatively TRBD1 (5 bases). The CDR3 extends over 15 amino acids. The germline V and J ends were trimmed by 1 base and 0 bases, with 7 bases remaining between them. Germline-derived CDR1 and CDR2 are SEHNR and FQNEAQ (reference sequence). DNA of the CDR3: TGTGCCAGCAGCTTAGGGACAAATAGCAATCAGCCCCAGCATTTT. Amino acid sequence: CASSLGTNSNQPQHF.

V is TRBV25-1 and J is TRBJ1-1, with a tentative D call TRBD1 (5 bases). CDR1 and CDR2 (germline): MGHDK, SYGVNS. Trimming removed 6 bases at V and 5 bases at J, with 19 bases between. The CDR3 is 15 residues long. Written as DNA, the CDR3 is TGTGCCAGCAGGATGTCTTGGGGGGGGAGAACTGAAGCTTTCTTT. Its translation is CASRMSWGGRTEAFF. The full variable domain, with the rest looked up from reference TRBV25-1 and TRBJ1-1, is EADIYQTPRYLVIGTGKKITLECSQTMGHDKMYWYQQDPGMELHLIHYSYGVNSTEKGDLSSESTVSRIRTEHFPLTLESARPSHTSQYLCASRMSWGGRTEAFFGQGTRLTVV.

This clonotype occurred many times. The chain couples TRBV12-3 or TRBV12-4 to TRBJ2-5, with D perhaps TRBD2 (5 bases). Trimming stripped 6 bases from V and 5 bases from J, with 7 bases between. The CDR3 length is 11 residues. In DNA, the CDR3 is TGTGCCAGCAGCTCGGGGGAGACCCAGTACTTC. Translated, it gives CASSSGETQYF.

This clonotype occurred many times. The V and J genes are TRBV9 and TRBJ1-3, with D tentatively TRBD1 (5 bases). The V and J ends lost 2 bases and 3 bases respectively, with 15 bases between them. This CDR3 has 16 amino acids. CDR1 and CDR2 (germline): SGDLS, YYNGEE. The CDR3 loop reads CASSVGGVLDGNTIYF. CDR3 bases: TGTGCCAGCAGCGTGGGGGGGGTACTTGATGGAAACACCATATATTTT.

This clonotype occurred many times. This rearrangement joins TRBV5-4 to TRBJ2-7; D possibly matches TRBD1 or TRBD2 (5 bases each). The CDR3 sequence is 16 residues long. The V end was cut by 5 bases, the J end by 3 bases, with 21 bases between. From germline, CDR1 is SGHNT and CDR2 YYREEE (reference sequence). The CDR3 DNA reads as TGTGCCAGCAGAACCCGAGGGTTGCGAGGGGACTACGAGCAGTACTTC. Translating it yields CASRTRGLRGDYEQYF.

The rearrangement links TRBV28 to TRBJ1-5; D call uncertain. Germline V lookup: CDR1 MDHEN, CDR2 SYDVKM. CDR3 length: 13 residues. The ends were cut back, 4 bases at V and 7 bases at J, with 11 bases in the middle. In nucleotides, the CDR3 is TGTGCCAGCAGTTCGTTGGGTTGGCAGCCCCAGCATTTT. Its protein is CASSSLGWQPQHF.

The V call is TRBV27, the J call TRBJ2-7, with TRBD1 matching 8 bases. Trimming at V came to 5 bases and at J to 5 bases, leaving 8 bases not matched to a gene. This CDR3 has 14 amino acids. In germline, CDR1 is MNHEY, CDR2 SMNVEV (reference sequence). CDR3 coding DNA: TGTGCCAGCAGTATGCAGGGGGCGCACCACGAGCAGTACTTC. Protein product: CASSMQGAHHEQYF.

The sample holds many counts of this clonotype. V gene TRBV9 combines with J gene TRBJ2-3; the match to TRBD1 covers 9 bases. The CDR3 loop spans 15 amino acids. V shed 3 bases, J shed 3 bases, and the junction held 5 bases outside the gene matches. Germline values: CDR1 SGDLS, CDR2 YYNGEE. The CDR3 sequence is CASSDPTGGTDTQYF. The DNA for the CDR3 is TGTGCCAGCAGCGATCCGACAGGGGGGACAGATACGCAGTATTTT.

This clonotype was seen ten or more times. V and J are TRBV7-6 and TRBJ2-5; possibly TRBD1 for D (5 bases). V was cut by 3 bases and J by 4 bases, with 12 bases left in between. Germline assignment: CDR1 SGHVS and CDR2 FNYEAQ. This CDR3 region has 14 residues. CDR3 nucleotide sequence: TGTGCCAGCAGCTTTGAAGGGGAAGGAGAGACCCAGTACTTC. This gives the protein CASSFEGEGETQYF. Full variable domain (missing parts from reference TRBV7-6 and TRBJ2-5): GAGVSQSPRYKVTKRGQDVALRCDPISGHVSLYWYRQALGQGPEFLTYFNYEAQQDKSGLPNDRFSAERPEGSISTLTIQRTEQRDSAMYRCASSFEGEGETQYFGPGTRLLVL.

At least ten counts were recorded for this clonotype. The chain couples TRBV4-2 to TRBJ2-5; 8 nucleotides align to TRBD1. Looked up from germline, CDR1 is LGHNA and CDR2 is YNFKEQ. The length of the CDR3 is 16 residues. V was clipped by 2 bases and J by 2 bases; unmatched bases: 7. The CDR3 here is CASSQSPGDRQETQYF. The CDR3 DNA is TGTGCCAGCAGCCAAAGCCCAGGGGACAGGCAAGAGACCCAGTACTTC.

About this clonotype: Since a much larger clone is just one base distant, this may be a read error. The gene calls are TRBV11-3 and TRBJ2-5, with D maybe TRBD1 (6 bases). This CDR3 region has 17 residues. The germline V gene encodes CDR1 SGHNT and CDR2 YENEEA. V lost 1 base and J lost 1, with 16 bases in between. The CDR3 here is CASSLGDRSDSQETQYF. DNA of the CDR3: TGTGCCAGCAGCTTAGGTGACAGGTCGGACTCCCAAGAGACCCAGTACTTC.

This clonotype came up many times. The gene calls are TRBV7-9 and TRBJ2-7; 11 bases are a match to TRBD2. CDR1 is SEHNR and CDR2 is FQNEAQ in the germline V gene (reference sequence). The CDR3 extends over 15 amino acids. Trimming cost V 5 bases and J 3 bases; bases outside gene matches: 6. CDR3 loop: CASSALAGDFYEQYF. Written as DNA, the CDR3 is TGTGCCAGCAGCGCACTAGCGGGGGATTTCTACGAGCAGTACTTC.

The sample holds a few counts of this clonotype. V is TRBV27 and J is TRBJ2-7; unclear D gene. Germline values: CDR1 MNHEY, CDR2 SMNVEV (reference sequence). This CDR3 comprises 13 residues. V lost 2 bases to trimming and J lost 3 bases, with 8 bases between them. The CDR3 here is CASSLTGNYEQYF. The CDR3 bases are TGTGCCAGCAGTTTAACTGGGAACTACGAGCAGTACTTC.

The chain couples TRBV20-1 to TRBJ2-2; possibly TRBD1 for D (6 bases). This CDR3 is built from 12 residues. The V and J ends lost 8 bases and 10 bases respectively, with 17 bases between them. Germline CDR1 and CDR2: DFQATT and SNEGSKA (reference sequence). CDR3 loop: CSTRTAREELFF. In DNA, the CDR3 is TGCAGTACTCGGACAGCCCGAGAGGAGCTGTTTTTT.

Comment on this clonotype: This CDR3 is missing its conserved last phenylalanine or tryptophan, likely due to a read error. It is unclear where the CDR3 begins or ends on the DNA, so no DNA is shown, and the CDR3 is as TCRdb lists it. The chain uses TRBV7-9 and TRBJ2-1. Germline lookup yields CDR1 SEHNR and CDR2 FQNEAQ (reference sequence). The CDR3 spans 13 amino acids, including both terminal residues. CDR3 region: CASSSEITMSSSS.